These T cell receptor beta chains were read from a single sample in a study of blood T cell repertoires in COVID-19. The protocol was immunoSEQ multiplex PCR, while the TCRdb copy is restricted to in-frame clones and leaves out a portion. Of about 130,000 clones listed, 85% are singletons. The sample consisted of peripheral blood. These receptors all come from a man aged 80 or over with active or convalescent COVID-19. Each CDR3 is given with its conserved first and last residue. The D gene is left open where the match is weak. The size of a clone is reported for some rows only, either as once, few or many, or as a class for expanded clones.

TRBV7-2	.	TRBJ2-1	once	CASSLTYNNEQFF	TGTGCCAGCAGCTTAACCTATAACAATGAGCAGTTCTTC
TRBV5-6	TRBD2	TRBJ2-3	.	CASSLAGTSGRRPDTQYF	TGTGCCAGCAGCTTAGCCGGGACTAGCGGGAGAAGGCCGGATACGCAGTATTTT
TRBV11-2	.	TRBJ1-2	.	CASSLERGFDYGYTF	TGTGCCAGCAGCTTAGAGAGAGGTTTCGACTATGGCTACACCTTC
TRBV5-5	TRBD1	TRBJ1-2	.	CASSRDAGTGNYGYTF	TGTGCCAGCAGCAGGGATGCCGGGACAGGGAACTATGGCTACACCTTC
TRBV9	TRBD2	TRBJ2-3	.	CATSGGLAGSGTDTQYF	TGTGCCACCTCCGGAGGACTAGCGGGATCGGGTACAGATACGCAGTATTTT
TRBV11-2	.	TRBJ2-7	.	CASSLNRVTYEQYF	TGTGCCAGCAGCCTCAACAGGGTAACCTACGAGCAGTACTTC
TRBV5-1	.	TRBJ2-1	.	CASASRIQGSLNEQFF	TGCGCCAGCGCCAGCCGAATACAAGGGAGTCTAAATGAGCAGTTCTTC
TRBV6-5	.	TRBJ2-5	.	CASSYRVTGRETQYF	TGTGCCAGCAGTTACCGGGTTACCGGCCGGGAGACCCAGTACTTC
TRBV30	.	TRBJ1-2	.	CAWSLRQAHDYGYTF	TGTGCCTGGAGTCTCCGTCAAGCCCATGACTATGGCTACACCTTC
TRBV24-1	TRBD2	TRBJ2-3	.	CATKRGVTDTQYF	TGTGCCACCAAGCGGGGGGTCACAGATACGCAGTATTTT
TRBV5-6	.	TRBJ2-7	few	CASSLTGRSYEQYF	TGTGCCAGCAGCCTGACAGGGAGGTCCTACGAGCAGTACTTC
TRBV11-2	.	TRBJ2-1	.	CASSGLRLGRPYNEQFF	TGTGCCAGCAGCGGACTCCGACTAGGGAGACCTTACAATGAGCAGTTCTTC
TRBV11-2	TRBD1	TRBJ1-1	.	CASSRTGATEAFF	TGTGCCAGCAGCCGTACAGGGGCCACTGAAGCTTTCTTT
TRBV19	TRBD1	TRBJ1-5	.	CASSSRPTGEFNQPQHF	TGTGCCAGTAGTTCCCGCCCGACAGGGGAGTTTAATCAGCCCCAGCATTTT
TRBV15	.	TRBJ1-1	.	CATSRVARANTEAFF	TGTGCCACCAGCAGAGTGGCCAGGGCGAACACTGAAGCTTTCTTT
TRBV24-1	TRBD1	TRBJ2-3	.	CATSDPRTGPTDTQYF	TGTGCCACCAGTGATCCACGGACAGGGCCCACAGATACGCAGTATTTT
TRBV2	.	TRBJ1-5	.	CASRDSYSNQPQHF	TGTGCCAGCAGGGACAGTTATAGCAATCAGCCCCAGCATTTT
TRBV19	.	TRBJ2-1	once	CASSIGQNNEQFF	TGTGCCAGTAGTATAGGACAGAACAATGAGCAGTTCTTC
TRBV21-1	.	TRBJ1-4	.	CASSKAGIEGATNEKLFF	TGTGCCAGCAGCAAAGCGGGAATTGAGGGGGCAACTAATGAAAAACTGTTTTTT
TRBV5-1	TRBD2	TRBJ2-2	many	CASSLGGGSGTGELFF	TGCGCCAGCAGCTTGGGTGGCGGGAGTGGCACCGGGGAGCTGTTTTTT
TRBV24-1	TRBD1	TRBJ2-6	.	CATSDPQGAVSGANVLTF	TGTGCCACCAGTGATCCTCAGGGGGCGGTCTCTGGGGCCAACGTCCTGACTTTC
TRBV6-5	.	TRBJ1-2	.	CASSSTVNYGYTF	TGTGCCAGCAGTTCAACAGTGAACTATGGCTACACCTTC
TRBV7-2	.	TRBJ1-5	few	CASSLGVSNQPQHF	TGTGCCAGCAGCTTAGGCGTCAGCAATCAGCCCCAGCATTTT
TRBV19	.	TRBJ1-2	.	CASKGDLYGYTF	TGTGCCAGTAAAGGGGATCTCTATGGCTACACCTTC
TRBV3-1/TRBV3-2	TRBD1	TRBJ2-7	.	CASPKCPSGQDPYEQYF	TGTGCCAGCCCGAAATGTCCCAGCGGACAGGACCCCTACGAGCAGTACTTC
TRBV10-3	.	TRBJ1-4	once	CAISDRSDEKLFF	TGTGCCATCAGCGACAGGTCAGATGAAAAACTGTTTTTT
TRBV3-1/TRBV3-2	TRBD2	TRBJ2-5	.	CASSQALLAEMGTQYF	TGTGCCAGCAGCCAAGCTTTACTAGCGGAGATGGGGACCCAGTACTTC
TRBV5-6	.	TRBJ1-2	.	CASSTAGVGYGYTF	TGTGCCAGCAGCACCGCGGGGGTCGGCTATGGCTACACCTTC
TRBV5-1	.	TRBJ2-7	.	CASSLSGGPTYEQYF	TGCGCCAGCAGCTTGTCGGGGGGCCCGACCTACGAGCAGTACTTC
TRBV27	TRBD2	TRBJ2-7	.	CASIRTSGVRRSYEQYF	TGTGCCAGCATTAGGACTAGCGGGGTACGTCGCTCCTACGAGCAGTACTTC
TRBV7-8	.	TRBJ1-1	.	CASSLAWYGTEAFF	TGTGCCAGCAGCTTAGCGTGGTACGGCACTGAAGCTTTCTTT
TRBV6-1	.	TRBJ1-5	.	CASSTSYNQPQHF	TGTGCCAGCAGTACGAGTTACAATCAGCCCCAGCATTTT